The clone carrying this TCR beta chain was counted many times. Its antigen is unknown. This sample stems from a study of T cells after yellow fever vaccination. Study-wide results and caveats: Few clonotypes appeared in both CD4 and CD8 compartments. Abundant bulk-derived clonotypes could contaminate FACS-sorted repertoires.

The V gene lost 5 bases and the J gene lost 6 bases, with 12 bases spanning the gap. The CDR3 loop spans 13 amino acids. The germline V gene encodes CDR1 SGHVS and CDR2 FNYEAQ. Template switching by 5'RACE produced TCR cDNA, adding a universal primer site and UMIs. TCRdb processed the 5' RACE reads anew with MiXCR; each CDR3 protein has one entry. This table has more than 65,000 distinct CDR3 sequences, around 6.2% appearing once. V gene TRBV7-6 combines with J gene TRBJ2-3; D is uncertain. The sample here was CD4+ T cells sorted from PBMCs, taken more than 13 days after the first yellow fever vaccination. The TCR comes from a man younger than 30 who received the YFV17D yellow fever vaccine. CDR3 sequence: CASSLFLMDTQYF. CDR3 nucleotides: TGTGCCAGCAGCCTCTTCCTAATGGATACGCAGTATTTT.